The 14 T cell receptor beta chains presented below share a single source sample, sequenced in a study of blood T cell repertoires in COVID-19. Here immunoSEQ multiplex PCR was the method, and the copy in TCRdb shows in-frame clones only, minus some. The table includes over 250,000 clones, roughly 86% detected once. What was sequenced was PBMCs or T cells enriched from blood (not recorded which). These receptors all stem from a woman in her sixties or seventies who had recovered from COVID-19.

This clone was counted a few times. The CDR3 nucleotides read TGTGCCAGCAGGGACTCTAGCGGGGCTTACAATGAGCAGTTCTTC. Translation: CASRDSSGAYNEQFF. This chain links TRBV28 with TRBJ2-1; 9 bases match TRBD2. CDR1 MDHEN and CDR2 SYDVKM come from the germline V gene. V shed 6 bases and J 4 bases; nucleotides not matched to a gene: 7. This CDR3 is built from 15 residues. Full variable domain (rest looked up from reference TRBV28 and TRBJ2-1): DVKVTQSSRYLVKRTGEKVFLECVQDMDHENMFWYRQDPGLGLRLIYFSYDVKMKEKGDIPEGYSVSREKKERFSLILESASTNQTSMYLCASRDSSGAYNEQFFGPGTRLTVL.

The chain couples TRBV2 to TRBJ2-7; maybe TRBD2 (6 bases). The CDR3 has 14 residues. The V end lost 7 bases, the J end lost 2 bases, and 15 bases lay between the germline ends. Germline-derived CDR1 and CDR2 are SNHLY and FYNNEI. CDR3 residues: CASTIAEFPYEQYF. The CDR3 bases are TGTGCCAGCACCATAGCGGAGTTCCCCTACGAGCAGTACTTC.

The CDR3 DNA reads as TGTGCCAGCTCACCACCTAACAGATATGCGCGCTACGAGCAGTACTTC. It codes for CASSPPNRYARYEQYF. This chain links TRBV18 with TRBJ2-7; no clear D. This CDR3 is 16 amino acids long. Looked up from germline, CDR1 is KGHSH and CDR2 is LQKENI. Deletions cut 0 bases from V and 3 bases from J, with 15 bases between. Filled out from reference TRBV18 and TRBJ2-7, the complete variable domain reads NAGVMQNPRHLVRRRGQEARLRCSPMKGHSHVYWYRQLPEEGLKFMVYLQKENIIDESGMPKERFSAEFPKEGPSILRIQQVVRGDSAAYFCASSPPNRYARYEQYFGPGTRLTVT.

The DNA of the CDR3 is TGTGCCAGTAGTAGGACTAGCCCCTACGAGCAGTACTTC. Translating it yields CASSRTSPYEQYF. The V call is TRBV19, the J call TRBJ2-7, with TRBD2 matching 8 bases. CDR3 length: 13 amino acids. Trimming cost V 4 bases and J 2 bases; bases outside gene matches: 1. The V gene's germline CDR1 is LNHDA and CDR2 SQIVND (reference sequence).

The rearrangement joins TRBV30 to TRBJ1-2; 9 bases match TRBD1. V lost 2 bases and J lost 8; bases outside the gene matches: 9. The CDR3 runs 14 residues. The germline V gene has CDR1 GTSNPN and CDR2 SVGIG (reference sequence). The CDR3: CAWSSGQGIRGYTF. The CDR3 bases are TGTGCCTGGAGTTCTGGACAGGGGATTCGCGGCTACACCTTC.

The chain recombines TRBV5-1 with TRBJ1-6; 7 positions match TRBD1. The length of the CDR3 is 14 residues. Germline V gene sequence: CDR1 SGHRS, CDR2 YFSETQ. J gave up 5 bases and V 6 bases, and 5 bases lay outside the gene matches. CDR3 coding DNA: TGCGCCAGCACGGAGGGACAGAATAATTCACCCCTCCACTTT. Protein product: CASTEGQNNSPLHF.

This clone was seen just once. J is TRBJ1-1 and V is TRBV5-4; a weak D match, TRBD1 (6 bases). This CDR3 has 13 residues. In germline, CDR1 is SGHNT, CDR2 YYREEE (reference sequence). V was shortened by 0 bases and J by 5 bases, with 8 bases between the two germline ends. The CDR3 loop is CASSLEGGTEAFF. CDR3 in DNA: TGTGCCAGCAGCTTGGAAGGGGGTACTGAAGCTTTCTTT.

This clone was detected once. CDR3 coding DNA: TGTGCCAGTAAGGGAGGGGGAGGAAACACCATATATTTT. It encodes CASKGGGGNTIYF. The chain has TRBV6-5 and TRBJ1-3, with a tentative D call TRBD1 (6 bases). Trimming took 9 bases from V and 4 from J, leaving 13 bases between them. The length of the CDR3 is 13 residues. CDR1 and CDR2 (germline): MNHEY, SVGAGI.

V usage is TRBV5-1 and J usage is TRBJ2-7, with 11 bases matching TRBD1. The CDR3 covers 14 residues. The junction had 2 bases not matched to a gene; V was cut back by 4 bases and J by 2 bases. Per germline, CDR1 SGHRS and CDR2 YFSETQ. The CDR3 DNA reads TGCGCCAGCAGCGGGGGACAGGGGGCCTACGAGCAGTACTTC. Encoded protein: CASSGGQGAYEQYF.

The J gene is TRBJ2-1, the V gene TRBV9; TRBD2 might be the D (6 bases). Germline V gene lookup returns CDR1 SGDLS and CDR2 YYNGEE. The CDR3 totals 15 residues. V was cut by 6 bases and J by 0 bases, with 13 bases left in between. CDR3 amino acids: CASTGGESSYNEQFF. CDR3 nucleotide sequence: TGTGCCAGCACCGGAGGGGAGTCCTCCTACAATGAGCAGTTCTTC.

The chain is built from TRBV28 and TRBJ1-2; D call uncertain. Trimming shortened V by 7 bases and J by 2 bases, and 11 bases separated the two germline ends. Germline V gives CDR1 MDHEN, CDR2 SYDVKM. CDR3 length equals 13 residues. The CDR3 here is CASISGGNYGYTF. The CDR3 coding sequence is TGTGCCAGCATCTCAGGAGGCAACTATGGCTACACCTTC.

The chain recombines TRBV6-5 with TRBJ2-7; TRBD2 matches at 13 bases. CDR1 is MNHEY, CDR2 SVGAGI, per germline. Trimming cost V 7 bases and J 3 bases; bases outside gene matches: 6. CDR3 length: 15 residues. In nucleotides, the CDR3 is TGTGCCAGCAAGGGACTAGCGGGGTACGTCTACGAGCAGTACTTC. This codes for CASKGLAGYVYEQYF.

This clone has just one count. The CDR3 loop is CATSVGTSGNNEQFF. The CDR3 DNA sequence: TGTGCCACCAGCGTCGGGACTAGCGGTAACAATGAGCAGTTCTTC. The rearrangement uses TRBV15 and TRBJ2-1; 11 bases match TRBD2. The CDR3 length is 15 residues. J was trimmed by 5 bases and V by 5 bases; bases with no gene match: 5. Germline CDR1 and CDR2: LNHNV and YYDKDF (reference sequence). The full variable domain, with the rest looked up from reference TRBV15 and TRBJ2-1, is DAMVIQNPRYQVTQFGKPVTLSCSQTLNHNVMYWYQQKSSQAPKLLFHYYDKDFNNEADTPDNFQSRRPNTSFCFLDIRSPGLGDTAMYLCATSVGTSGNNEQFFGPGTRLTVL.

V and J are TRBV10-3 and TRBJ1-2, with D perhaps matching TRBD1 (5 bases). V was pared by 7 bases and J by 6 bases, with 18 bases between. Germline values: CDR1 ENHRY, CDR2 SYGVKD. CDR3 size: 14 residues. The chain's CDR3 is CAIKRDYRWDGYTF. CDR3 DNA: TGTGCCATCAAAAGGGACTACCGCTGGGATGGCTACACCTTC.